This passage covers 7 T cell receptor beta chains from one sample sequenced in a study of early T cells in non-severe SARS-CoV-2 infection. TCRdb independently ran MiXCR on the 5' RACE reads; one entry per CDR3 protein. The sample has 35,000 to 40,000 distinct CDR3 sequences; approximately 9.9% are singletons. The sequencing sample was made of whole blood. These receptors were collected from an adult who was a healthcare worker with PCR-confirmed SARS-CoV-2 infection or an uninfected control (not recorded which).

The V gene is TRBV29-1, the J gene TRBJ1-2, with D unresolved. V lost 4 bases, J lost 3 bases, and 15 bases lay in between. Germline CDR1 is SQVTM and CDR2 is ANQGSEA. The CDR3 length is 14 residues. The CDR3 reads CSVGVGITHYGYTF. The CDR3 DNA reads as TGCAGCGTTGGAGTGGGAATCACCCACTATGGCTACACCTTC. Variable domain in full (rest from reference TRBV29-1 and TRBJ1-2): SAVISQKPSRDICQRGTSLTIQCQVDSQVTMMFWYRQQPGQSLTLIATANQGSEATYESGFVIDKFPISRPNLTFSTLTVSNMSPEDSSIYLCSVGVGITHYGYTFGSGTRLTVV.

This clonotype was counted a few times. A much more abundant neighbour one base away suggests this may be a read error. The rearrangement uses TRBV7-9 and TRBJ2-1, with 8 bases fitting TRBD2. The germline CDR1 and CDR2 sequences are SEHNR and FQNEAQ (reference sequence). This CDR3 is built from 16 residues. Written as DNA, the CDR3 is TGTGCCAGCAGCGTAACTAGCGGCTTCGCCTACAATGGGCAGTTCTTC. Residues: CASSVTSGFAYNGQFF. The variable domain in full, completed from reference TRBV7-9 and TRBJ2-1, reads DTGVSQNPRHKITKRGQNVTFRCDPISEHNRLYWYRQTLGQGPEFLTYFQNEAQLEKSRLLSDRFSAERPKGSFSTLEIQRTEQGDSAMYLCASSVTSGFAYNGQFFGPGTRLTVL.

This clonotype has a count of ten or more. The rearrangement joins TRBV7-8 to TRBJ1-1, with 10 bases that match TRBD1. V lost 5 bases to trimming and J lost 0 bases; unmatched junction nucleotides: 3. The germline V gene has CDR1 SGHVS and CDR2 FQNEAQ. The CDR3 runs 15 residues. The CDR3 DNA sequence: TGTGCCAGCAGCCGGGGGACAGGGGTGAACACTGAAGCTTTCTTT. This sequence encodes CASSRGTGVNTEAFF.

In this sample, this clonotype turned up a few times. This chain joins TRBV27 and TRBJ2-7; D is ambiguous. The CDR3 runs to 13 residues. Germline loops: CDR1 MNHEY, CDR2 SMNVEV (reference sequence). Trimming cost V 2 bases and J 3 bases, with 8 bases left between them. The CDR3 loop is CASSLRGYYEQYF. Written as DNA, the CDR3 is TGTGCCAGCAGTTTAAGAGGATACTACGAGCAGTACTTC.

This chain links TRBV6-6 with TRBJ1-5, with TRBD1 as a possible D gene (6 bases). Germline V gives CDR1 MNHNY, CDR2 SVGAGI (reference sequence). The CDR3 contains 17 residues. Trimming pared 0 bases from V and 7 bases from J, leaving 19 bases between. In DNA, the CDR3 is TGTGCCAGCAGTTACTCGGGGGCCCTTCGCACAGCCCAGCCCCAGCATTTT. Translation: CASSYSGALRTAQPQHF.

This clonotype showed up many times. This chain joins TRBV24-1 and TRBJ2-1; D unclear. Per germline, CDR1 KGHDR and CDR2 SFDVKD. V was pared by 6 bases and J by 8 bases, with 7 bases between. The CDR3 consists of 11 residues. The CDR3, as DNA: TGTGCCACCAGTATCGGGCATGAGCAGTTCTTC. It translates to CATSIGHEQFF.

This clonotype was picked up many times. V and J are TRBV6-1 and TRBJ1-1; D possibly corresponds to TRBD1 (5 bases). Germline V CDR1 and CDR2: MNHNS, SASEGT. Trimming removed 5 bases from V and 6 bases from J, with 10 bases in between. The CDR3 has 12 residues. The CDR3 region is CASSRGDPEAFF. CDR3 coding DNA: TGTGCCAGCAGTAGAGGGGACCCTGAAGCTTTCTTT.